One and the same sample provided the 12 T cell receptor beta chains below, sequenced in a study of T cells in Graves' hyperthyroidism and ophthalmopathy. Using RNA transcripts as the source, TCR beta CDR3 regions were amplified. First-round RT-PCR with HTBI primers amplified the TCR CDR3 region. TCRdb reprocessed the multiplex PCR reads with MiXCR, giving one entry per CDR3 protein. Of approximately 410,000 distinct CDR3 sequences listed, roughly 14% are singletons. The sample consisted of blood. The receptor set was obtained from a man aged 18 to 30 with Graves' ophthalmopathy.

The chain joins TRBV15 to TRBJ2-5; 13 bases map to TRBD2. CDR3 length equals 13 residues. With 9 bases clipped from V and 5 bases from J, the junction kept 3 bases outside the gene matches. Germline V lookup: CDR1 LNHNV, CDR2 YYDKDF (reference sequence). This CDR3 reads CATTTSGGETQYF. Written as DNA, the CDR3 is TGTGCCACTACGACTAGCGGGGGGGAGACCCAGTACTTC.

This clonotype was seen more than once but under ten times. The rearrangement links TRBV15 to TRBJ1-2; 10 bases align to TRBD1. V was clipped by 4 bases and J by 0 bases; unmatched bases: 5. The CDR3 spans 16 residues. Germline V lookup: CDR1 LNHNV, CDR2 YYDKDF (reference sequence). DNA of the CDR3: TGTGCCACCAGCAAGGAAGGGACAGGGGCTAACTATGGCTACACCTTC. It is translated as CATSKEGTGANYGYTF.

This clonotype was counted a few times. Given a much more abundant clone one base away, this may be a read error. The V and J genes are TRBV3-1 and TRBJ2-1; D assignment may be TRBD1 or TRBD2 (5 bases each). This CDR3 region has 15 residues. Trimming cost V 4 bases and J 0 bases, with 10 bases left between them. CDR1 and CDR2 (germline): LGHDT, YNNKEL (reference sequence). This chain's CDR3 is CASSPGPFSYNEQFF. The CDR3 DNA reads TGTGCCAGCAGCCCGGGACCGTTCTCCTACAATGAGCAGTTCTTC.

This clonotype was observed a few times. The chain couples TRBV6-5 to TRBJ1-2; 9 bases map to TRBD1. Trimming removed 0 bases from V and 4 bases from J; junction bases left unmatched: 9. Germline V gene lookup returns CDR1 MNHEY and CDR2 SVGAGI. The CDR3 has 17 residues. For the CDR3, the DNA is TGTGCCAGCAGTTACTCGACTGACAGGGGGTATTTCTATGGCTACACCTTC. This codes for CASSYSTDRGYFYGYTF.

This clonotype was detected ten times or more. The V gene is TRBV24-1, the J gene TRBJ1-2, with D maybe TRBD1 (5 bases). Trimming removed 7 bases at V and 6 bases at J, with 11 bases between. In germline, CDR1 is KGHDR, CDR2 SFDVKD. This CDR3 has 12 amino acids. In DNA form, the CDR3 reads TGTGCCACCAGCGCCTTGGGGGATGGCTACACCTTC. Amino acids: CATSALGDGYTF.

This clonotype was counted ten times or more. This sequence joins TRBV6-1 and TRBJ2-7, with 10 bases identical to TRBD1. CDR1 and CDR2 from the germline V gene are MNHNS and SASEGT. CDR3 length: 13 residues. Losses at the gene ends were 11 bases for V and 2 bases for J; bases not matched to a gene: 6. CDR3: CAVRDRGPYEQYF. CDR3 DNA sequence: TGTGCCGTCCGGGACAGGGGACCCTACGAGCAGTACTTC.

This clonotype was seen at least ten times. The chain uses TRBV30 and TRBJ1-1; no clear D. CDR1 GTSNPN and CDR2 SVGIG come from the germline V gene (reference sequence). V was clipped by 3 bases and J by 3 bases, with 2 bases between them. This CDR3 is built from 10 residues. The CDR3 DNA is TGTGCCTGGAGCTACACTGAAGCTTTCTTT. Its translation: CAWSYTEAFF.

The table lists this clonotype with many counts. The CDR3 DNA is TGCAGCGCGACCGGGGTCAGCACAGATACGCAGTATTTT. This gives the protein CSATGVSTDTQYF. The chain uses TRBV29-1 and TRBJ2-3, with D possibly TRBD2 on 5 matching bases. From germline, CDR1 is SQVTM and CDR2 ANQGSEA. With 7 bases removed from V and 0 bases from J, the gap between germline ends came to 11 bases. The CDR3 sequence is 13 residues long.

The table lists this clonotype with many counts. The chain is built from TRBV20-1 and TRBJ2-7; 11 bases map to TRBD2. Germline V gene sequence: CDR1 DFQATT, CDR2 SNEGSKA (reference sequence). This CDR3 has 14 residues. V gave up 5 bases and J gave up 0 bases; unmatched junction bases: 3. CDR3 protein: CSAGTSGSSYEQYF. The DNA of the CDR3 is TGCAGTGCTGGGACTAGCGGAAGCTCCTACGAGCAGTACTTC.

The table lists this clonotype with a few counts. V gene TRBV3-1 combines with J gene TRBJ2-1; TRBD2 matches at 9 bases. Germline CDR1 reads LGHDT; CDR2 reads YNNKEL (reference sequence). V lost 4 bases to trimming and J lost 2 bases; unmatched junction nucleotides: 9. This CDR3 has 17 amino acids. The CDR3 sequence: CASSPQGAGGAYNEQFF. Here the CDR3 DNA reads TGTGCCAGCAGCCCCCAAGGGGCGGGGGGGGCCTACAATGAGCAGTTCTTC.

This clonotype has a count of ten or more. This rearrangement joins TRBV5-1 to TRBJ2-3; TRBD2 agrees at 7 bases. V shed 4 bases, J shed 1 base, and the junction held 15 bases outside the gene matches. CDR3 length equals 18 residues. The V gene's germline CDR1 is SGHRS and CDR2 YFSETQ. CDR3 bases: TGCGCCAGCAGCCCGGCGGCTAGCGGATACTGGGGCACAGATACGCAGTATTTT. This gives the protein CASSPAASGYWGTDTQYF. Drawing the rest from reference TRBV5-1 and TRBJ2-3, the complete variable domain is KAGVTQTPRYLIKTRGQQVTLSCSPISGHRSVSWYQQTPGQGLQFLFEYFSETQRNKGNFPGRFSGRQFSNSRSEMNVSTLELGDSALYLCASSPAASGYWGTDTQYFGPGTRLTVL.

J is TRBJ2-1 and V is TRBV29-1, with 9 bases identical to TRBD1. CDR3 size: 15 residues. CDR1 and CDR2 from the germline V gene are SQVTM and ANQGSEA. V trimming: 6 bases; J trimming: 0 bases; junction bases outside the gene matches: 6. The CDR3 protein is CSVTGTGSSYNEQFF. The CDR3 DNA reads as TGCAGCGTAACCGGGACAGGGAGCTCCTACAATGAGCAGTTCTTC.